The 32 T cell receptor beta chains reported below all come from one sample, sequenced in a study of CD8 T cells in ankylosing spondylitis. TCRdb independently ran MiXCR on the 5' RACE reads; one entry per CDR3 protein. Of some 250,000 distinct CDR3 sequences in the sample, roughly 8.6% were seen once. Sequencing input: blood, either unsorted or a sorted T cell fraction (not recorded which). These receptors were taken from a male donor with ankylosing spondylitis or in good health (not recorded which).

The sample holds many counts of this clonotype. This CDR3 reads CATSGGAFDTGELFF. The CDR3 DNA follows: TGTGCCACCAGCGGAGGAGCCTTCGACACCGGGGAGCTGTTTTTT. The chain carries TRBV15 and TRBJ2-2, with D possibly matching TRBD2 (5 bases). The CDR3 contains 15 residues. Germline-derived CDR1 and CDR2 are LNHNV and YYDKDF (reference sequence). V was clipped by 5 bases and J by 3 bases, with 13 bases between them.

Ten or more counts support this clonotype. V and J are TRBV20-1 and TRBJ2-3; tentative D call: TRBD1 (6 bases). CDR3 length: 16 residues. The germline V and J ends were trimmed by 0 bases and 0 bases, with 13 bases remaining between them. CDR1 is DFQATT, CDR2 SNEGSKA, per germline (reference sequence). CDR3 residues: CSARDQGGPSTDTQYF. The DNA of the CDR3 is TGCAGTGCTAGAGATCAAGGGGGACCTAGCACAGATACGCAGTATTTT.

This clonotype was counted many times. This chain connects TRBV4-2 to TRBJ2-1; TRBD2 might be the D (6 bases). This CDR3 is 15 amino acids long. Germline assignment: CDR1 LGHNA and CDR2 YNFKEQ. V gave up 6 bases and J gave up 5 bases, with 17 bases separating them. The CDR3 reads CASRAIGGMDNEQFF. The CDR3 region has the DNA TGTGCCAGCAGGGCCATAGGCGGGATGGACAATGAGCAGTTCTTC.

This clonotype was counted at least ten times. This chain links TRBV7-2 with TRBJ1-2; D not certain. The CDR3 has 13 amino acids. V lost 5 bases and J lost 7, with 14 bases in between. Germline V gives CDR1 SGHTA, CDR2 FQGNSA. DNA of the CDR3: TGTGCCAGCAGCCCGGACGGGGTCTTTGGCTACACCTTC. Translated, it gives CASSPDGVFGYTF.

This clonotype was recorded at least ten times. V gene TRBV20-1 combines with J gene TRBJ2-3, with D unclear. The CDR3 extends over 10 amino acids. Germline CDR1 reads DFQATT; CDR2 reads SNEGSKA (reference sequence). The V end was cut by 6 bases, the J end by 4 bases, with 5 bases between. CDR3 DNA: TGCAGTGCCTTCTCAGATACGCAGTATTTT. Translation: CSAFSDTQYF.

This clonotype appeared a few times. The CDR3 region has the DNA TGCAGTGCTAGACTGGAGCAATATGGCTACACCTTC. Translated: CSARLEQYGYTF. The V call is TRBV20-1, the J call TRBJ1-2, with no clear D. The germline V and J ends were trimmed by 2 bases and 5 bases, with 9 bases remaining between them. Germline V gene sequence: CDR1 DFQATT, CDR2 SNEGSKA (reference sequence). The CDR3 is 12 residues long.

Notes on this clonotype: A read error is possible here, since a much larger clone lies one base away. The chain combines TRBV10-3 with TRBJ1-5, with D perhaps TRBD1 (6 bases). Germline V CDR1 and CDR2: ENHRY, SYGVKD. The length of the CDR3 is 16 residues. CDR3 DNA sequence: TGTGCCAGCAGTGAGTCGACAGGAGTAAGCAATCGGCCCCAGCATTTT. It encodes CASSESTGVSNRPQHF.

This clonotype came up a few times. This chain joins TRBV30 and TRBJ2-3; weak D call: TRBD2 (5 bases). Germline loops: CDR1 GTSNPN, CDR2 SVGIG (reference sequence). This CDR3 region has 12 residues. The germline V and J ends were trimmed by 4 bases and 2 bases, with 7 bases remaining between them. The CDR3 sequence: CAWNSDTDTQYF. CDR3 coding DNA: TGTGCCTGGAATAGCGACACAGATACGCAGTATTTT.

This clonotype was counted a few times. The rearrangement uses TRBV11-2 and TRBJ2-5, with D perhaps TRBD2 (6 bases). Germline CDR1 and CDR2: SGHAT and FQNNGV. CDR3 length: 17 amino acids. V lost 5 bases and J lost 2, with 21 bases in between. The CDR3 protein is CASSRRLGTGGQETQYF. The DNA for the CDR3 is TGTGCCAGCAGCCGTAGGCTGGGGACTGGGGGGCAAGAGACCCAGTACTTC.

This clonotype appeared many times. The chain uses TRBV6-2 or TRBV6-3 and TRBJ2-5; maybe TRBD2 (6 bases). Trimming pared 6 bases from V and 5 bases from J, leaving 19 bases between. CDR3 length equals 15 residues. Germline V gene lookup returns CDR1 MNHEY and CDR2 SVGEGT. CDR3 amino acids: CASSPRVGRVETQYF. The CDR3 nucleotides are TGTGCCAGCAGCCCCAGGGTCGGGAGAGTGGAGACCCAGTACTTC.

This clonotype came up many times. The V gene is TRBV5-6, the J gene TRBJ2-3; no firm D call. This CDR3 is 13 amino acids long. Germline V lookup: CDR1 SGHDT, CDR2 YYEEEE. Trimming stripped 4 bases from V and 0 bases from J, with 6 bases between. Written as DNA, the CDR3 is TGTGCCAGCAGCCCTGTAAGCACAGATACGCAGTATTTT. This codes for CASSPVSTDTQYF.

This clonotype was seen repeatedly, ten times or more. The chain carries TRBV7-3 and TRBJ2-1; no firm D call. This CDR3 is built from 12 residues. V lost 3 bases and J lost 8, with 8 bases in between. Germline values: CDR1 SGHTA, CDR2 FQGTGA. CDR3 region: CASSFSGDEQFF. CDR3 sequence (DNA): TGTGCCAGCAGCTTCAGTGGCGATGAGCAGTTCTTC.

This clonotype has a count of ten or more. The rearrangement uses TRBV5-1 and TRBJ2-1, with 7 bases that match TRBD2. The CDR3 runs to 17 residues. J was trimmed by 6 bases and V by 4 bases; bases with no gene match: 16. The germline CDR1 and CDR2 sequences are SGHRS and YFSETQ. The CDR3 DNA reads TGCGCCAGCAGCCGTTTTAGGACGGGGGGTACACCCAATGAGCAGTTCTTC. Protein product: CASSRFRTGGTPNEQFF. Complete variable domain (other parts from reference TRBV5-1 and TRBJ2-1): KAGVTQTPRYLIKTRGQQVTLSCSPISGHRSVSWYQQTPGQGLQFLFEYFSETQRNKGNFPGRFSGRQFSNSRSEMNVSTLELGDSALYLCASSRFRTGGTPNEQFFGPGTRLTVL.

This clonotype came up many times. For the CDR3, the DNA is TGTGCCAGCAGCTCGAGCAGGGATAATTCACCCCTCCACTTT. Amino acid sequence: CASSSSRDNSPLHF. The chain recombines TRBV13 with TRBJ1-6; TRBD1 might be the D (5 bases). This CDR3 contains 14 residues. The germline V gene has CDR1 PRHDT and CDR2 FYEKMQ (reference sequence). V dropped 4 bases and J dropped 5 bases, with 9 bases sitting between them.

This clonotype was observed many times. This chain uses TRBV20-1 with TRBJ2-2, with 8 bases lining up with TRBD2. V trimming: 6 bases; J trimming: 3 bases; junction bases outside the gene matches: 9. Germline loops: CDR1 DFQATT, CDR2 SNEGSKA (reference sequence). This CDR3 has 15 amino acids. This chain's CDR3 is CSATNGRGDTGELFF. In DNA, the CDR3 is TGCAGTGCAACGAACGGGAGGGGGGACACCGGGGAGCTGTTTTTT.

This clonotype was detected only a few times. This chain links TRBV7-2 with TRBJ1-1; D gene ambiguous. Trimming shortened V by 3 bases and J by 3 bases, and 14 bases separated the two germline ends. The germline V gene encodes CDR1 SGHTA and CDR2 FQGNSA. CDR3 length: 15 residues. Written as DNA, the CDR3 is TGTGCCAGCAGCTTTAAAAGGGCAAGTTACACTGAAGCTTTCTTT. This translates into CASSFKRASYTEAFF.

This chain uses TRBV7-2 with TRBJ2-1; possible D gene TRBD1, 5 bases. V dropped 5 bases and J dropped 6 bases, with 17 bases sitting between them. The CDR3 is made up of 15 amino acids. Germline V CDR1 and CDR2: SGHTA, FQGNSA. CDR3 coding DNA: TGTGCCAGCAGCGCCCCATGGCAGGGTGGCAATGAGCAGTTCTTC. Its protein is CASSAPWQGGNEQFF.

This clonotype was detected only a few times. The genes are TRBV20-1 and TRBJ2-5, with D perhaps being TRBD1 or TRBD2 (6 bases each). Trimming pared 4 bases from V and 4 bases from J, leaving 25 bases between. The CDR3 runs 17 residues. Germline CDR1 reads DFQATT; CDR2 reads SNEGSKA (reference sequence). Here the CDR3 reads CSAITSGGGVRRETQYF. CDR3 DNA sequence: TGCAGTGCTATTACCAGCGGAGGGGGAGTGAGACGAGAGACCCAGTACTTC.

This clonotype was seen many times. The chain employs TRBV15 and TRBJ1-2, with D unclear. The CDR3 extends over 16 amino acids. CDR1 and CDR2 (germline): LNHNV, YYDKDF (reference sequence). Deletions cut 0 bases from V and 2 bases from J, with 13 bases between. The CDR3 DNA sequence: TGTGCCACCAGCAGAGATCGGGTGGACCGAAACTATGGCTACACCTTC. It codes for CATSRDRVDRNYGYTF.

This clonotype was counted ten times or more. The CDR3 DNA follows: TGCAGCGCCGGGGGCGCCCTCTACGAGCAGTACTTC. Protein sequence: CSAGGALYEQYF. The chain uses TRBV20-1 and TRBJ2-7; D possibly uses TRBD1 or TRBD2 (6 bases each). The CDR3 totals 12 residues. The germline gives CDR1 DFQATT, CDR2 SNEGSKA (reference sequence).

This clonotype occurred many times. V and J are TRBV6-5 and TRBJ1-6; D may be TRBD1 (6 bases). The CDR3 is 16 residues long. V lost 2 bases and J 6 bases, leaving 14 bases between the germline ends. CDR1 is MNHEY, CDR2 SVGAGI, per germline. CDR3 protein: CASSYPRGQTNSPLHF. CDR3 in DNA: TGTGCCAGCAGTTACCCCCGCGGACAGACTAATTCACCCCTCCACTTT.

This clonotype has at least ten counts. V gene TRBV5-6 combines with J gene TRBJ2-7; TRBD2 might be the D (6 bases). Germline V gives CDR1 SGHDT, CDR2 YYEEEE. This CDR3 comprises 13 residues. V gave up 4 bases and J gave up 3 bases, with 11 bases separating them. The CDR3 DNA sequence: TGTGCCAGCAGCGTGACTAGTAACTACGAGCAGTACTTC. Encoded protein: CASSVTSNYEQYF.

A few counts support this clonotype. This chain uses TRBV12-3 or TRBV12-4 with TRBJ2-2; TRBD2 might be the D (6 bases). The CDR3 consists of 14 residues. V dropped 8 bases and J dropped 4 bases, with 14 bases sitting between them. CDR3 loop: CASGLARATGELFF. In DNA, the CDR3 is TGTGCCAGCGGCCTAGCGCGAGCCACCGGGGAGCTGTTTTTT.

There are many counts of this clonotype. The genes are TRBV20-1 and TRBJ2-7; possibly TRBD1 for D (5 bases). This CDR3 contains 16 residues. Per the germline V gene, CDR1 is DFQATT and CDR2 is SNEGSKA (reference sequence). V lost 5 bases and J lost 1, with 21 bases in between. Here the CDR3 reads CSASHPGMGHSYEQYF. Written as DNA, the CDR3 is TGCAGTGCTTCACACCCAGGCATGGGGCATTCCTACGAGCAGTACTTC.

This clonotype was seen many times. The rearrangement joins TRBV5-1 to TRBJ1-1; the D gene is possibly TRBD1 (6 bases). In germline, CDR1 is SGHRS, CDR2 YFSETQ. This CDR3 is 13 amino acids long. V lost 7 bases to trimming and J lost 0 bases, with 10 bases between them. CDR3 nucleotides: TGCGCCAGCCTTGGACAGTTGAACACTGAAGCTTTCTTT. It codes for CASLGQLNTEAFF.

The table lists this clonotype with many counts. DNA for the CDR3: TGTGCCAGCAGTCCCACGGGCTCCTACAATGAGCAGTTCTTC. It encodes CASSPTGSYNEQFF. The rearrangement joins TRBV12-3 or TRBV12-4 to TRBJ2-1; D gene unclear. With 5 bases removed from V and 0 bases from J, the gap between germline ends came to 8 bases. CDR3 length: 14 residues.

This chain connects TRBV12-3 or TRBV12-4 to TRBJ1-1; 8 positions match TRBD1. The CDR3 contains 15 residues. Trimming at V came to 3 bases and at J to 4 bases, leaving 7 bases not matched to a gene. The CDR3 region has the DNA TGTGCCAGCAGTTTTTCGTCAGGGGGCGTCACTGAAGCTTTCTTT. This translates into CASSFSSGGVTEAFF.

This clonotype was detected ten times or more. This chain joins TRBV6-2 or TRBV6-3 and TRBJ2-7; D remains unclear. V was shortened by 7 bases and J by 2 bases, with 12 bases between the two germline ends. CDR1 is MNHEY and CDR2 is SVGEGT in the germline V gene. This CDR3 is built from 13 residues. This CDR3 is CASTTGRTYEQYF. CDR3 bases: TGTGCCAGCACCACGGGTCGGACCTACGAGCAGTACTTC.

This clonotype was seen at least ten times. The rearrangement uses TRBV19 and TRBJ1-5, with D tentatively TRBD1 (5 bases). The V end was cut by 8 bases, the J end by 7 bases, with 15 bases between. CDR1 LNHDA and CDR2 SQIVND come from the germline V gene (reference sequence). This CDR3 is built from 13 residues. The CDR3 sequence: CASGQSFGQPQHF. The CDR3 region has the DNA TGTGCCAGTGGACAAAGTTTCGGACAGCCCCAGCATTTT.

This chain connects TRBV5-1 to TRBJ2-2; the D is unclear. Germline CDR1 SGHRS, CDR2 YFSETQ. Between the trimmed V and J ends, which lost 0 bases and 6 bases, there was a span of 9 bases. The CDR3 sequence is 14 residues long. The CDR3 region is CASSLAGSAGELFF. CDR3 nucleotides: TGCGCCAGCAGCTTGGCGGGCTCCGCCGGGGAGCTGTTTTTT.

This clonotype was recorded many times. V gene TRBV10-3 combines with J gene TRBJ1-1; D gene ambiguous. This CDR3 is built from 13 residues. CDR1 is ENHRY, CDR2 SYGVKD, per germline. The V and J ends lost 8 bases and 4 bases respectively, with 14 bases between them. CDR3 nucleotide sequence: TGTGCCATCTTGATGGCGGGAAGCACTGAAGCTTTCTTT. Its protein is CAILMAGSTEAFF.

This chain uses TRBV4-1 with TRBJ2-1; possible D gene TRBD2, 5 bases. Germline lookup yields CDR1 MGHRA and CDR2 YSYEKL. There are 16 residues in the CDR3. Deletions cut 4 bases from V and 0 bases from J, with 13 bases between. CDR3 region: CASSPRREGSYNEQFF. The DNA of the CDR3 is TGCGCCAGCAGCCCCCGCCGGGAAGGCTCCTACAATGAGCAGTTCTTC.